One and the same sample provided the 28 T cell receptor beta chains below, sequenced in a study of blood T cell repertoires in COVID-19. Libraries were prepared by immunoSEQ multiplex PCR; TCRdb keeps only in-frame clonotypes and omits some of them. This sample yields 110,000 or so clones, of which 80% to 85% are seen a single time; over 35% belongs to the top ten. Sequences were obtained from peripheral blood. The receptors were sampled from a man at least 80 years old with acute or convalescent COVID-19.

The gene calls are TRBV28 and TRBJ2-2; D gene uncertain. The germline CDR1 and CDR2 sequences are MDHEN and SYDVKM. V was shortened by 7 bases and J by 4 bases, with 4 bases between the two germline ends. This CDR3 comprises 11 residues. As DNA, the CDR3 is TGTGCCAGCACTTCCACCGGGGAGCTGTTTTTT. This sequence encodes CASTSTGELFF.

In this sample, this clone turned up a few times. The chain couples TRBV30 to TRBJ2-3, with TRBD2 as a possible D gene (5 bases). CDR1 and CDR2 from the germline V gene are GTSNPN and SVGIG (reference sequence). The germline V and J ends were trimmed by 1 base and 3 bases, with 11 bases remaining between them. The CDR3 runs 14 residues. The DNA of the CDR3 is TGTGCCTGGAGTGGGGGTGGAGGTACAGATACGCAGTATTTT. It is translated as CAWSGGGGTDTQYF. The variable domain in full, with the rest retrieved from reference TRBV30 and TRBJ2-3, is SQTIHQWPATLVQPVGSPLSLECTVEGTSNPNLYWYRQAAGRGLQLLFYSVGIGQISSEVPQNLSASRPQDRQFILSSKKLLLSDSGFYLCAWSGGGGTDTQYFGPGTRLTVL.

The chain combines TRBV6-6 with TRBJ1-2; 12 bases align to TRBD1. The J segment lost 7 bases and the V segment lost 6 bases, leaving 3 bases of the junction unmatched. There are 13 residues in the CDR3. CDR1 MNHNY and CDR2 SVGAGI come from the germline V gene (reference sequence). The CDR3 loop is CASRGQGARGYTF. The CDR3 DNA sequence: TGTGCCAGCAGGGGACAGGGGGCGCGTGGCTACACCTTC.

The chain couples TRBV5-1 to TRBJ2-3; 9 nucleotides agree with TRBD1. The V gene's germline CDR1 is SGHRS and CDR2 YFSETQ. CDR3 length equals 16 residues. The CDR3 is CATRTGDVTSTDTQYF. Here the CDR3 DNA reads TGCGCAACTAGGACAGGGGACGTGACTAGCACAGATACGCAGTATTTT. Complete variable domain (other parts from reference TRBV5-1 and TRBJ2-3): KAGVTQTPRYLIKTRGQQVTLSCSPISGHRSVSWYQQTPGQGLQFLFEYFSETQRNKGNFPGRFSGRQFSNSRSEMNVSTLELGDSALYLCATRTGDVTSTDTQYFGPGTRLTVL.

The genes are TRBV7-9 and TRBJ2-1; 11 positions match TRBD1. The CDR3 spans 15 residues. The trim removed 5 bases at V and 10 bases at J, leaving 10 bases unmatched. Germline-derived CDR1 and CDR2 are SEHNR and FQNEAQ (reference sequence). CDR3 sequence (DNA): TGTGCCAGCAGCACGGGACAGGGGGGTCTGAGGGAGCAGTTCTTC. It codes for CASSTGQGGLREQFF.

This chain joins TRBV6-6 and TRBJ1-3; tentative D call: TRBD1 (5 bases). The CDR3 is 16 amino acids. Trimming stripped 5 bases from V and 1 base from J, with 15 bases between. Per germline, CDR1 MNHNY and CDR2 SVGAGI (reference sequence). The CDR3 region is CASSRGKQASGNTIYF. The CDR3 nucleotides are TGTGCCAGCAGTCGAGGAAAACAGGCGTCTGGAAACACCATATATTTT.

This clone was observed a single time. The rearrangement links TRBV7-2 to TRBJ2-1; 7 nucleotides match TRBD2. Germline V gives CDR1 SGHTA, CDR2 FQGNSA. The ends lost 5 bases at V and 9 bases at J; junction bases unmatched: 13. CDR3 size: 15 residues. The CDR3 protein is CASSLGLVREAEQFF. CDR3 coding DNA: TGTGCCAGCAGCCTTGGACTAGTAAGGGAGGCTGAGCAGTTCTTC. Full variable domain (outside the CDR3, taken from reference TRBV7-2 and TRBJ2-1): GAGVSQSPSNKVTEKGKDVELRCDPISGHTALYWYRQSLGQGLEFLIYFQGNSAPDKSGLPSDRFSAERTGGSVSTLTIQRTQQEDSAVYLCASSLGLVREAEQFFGPGTRLTVL.

This sequence joins TRBV28 and TRBJ1-2; possible D gene TRBD1, 6 bases. The CDR3 is 15 residues long. Per germline, CDR1 MDHEN and CDR2 SYDVKM. Deletions cut 5 bases from V and 4 bases from J, with 17 bases between. The CDR3 is CASSVRGGHTYGYTF. The DNA of the CDR3 is TGTGCCAGCAGTGTGCGGGGGGGACACACCTATGGCTACACCTTC.

This chain joins TRBV9 and TRBJ2-7, with TRBD2 as a possible D gene (6 bases). Germline assignment: CDR1 SGDLS and CDR2 YYNGEE. The ends were cut back, 4 bases at V and 3 bases at J, with 11 bases in the middle. The CDR3 length is 13 residues. The CDR3 reads CASSPGTHYEQYF. The CDR3 DNA sequence: TGTGCCAGCAGCCCTGGGACTCACTACGAGCAGTACTTC.

The CDR3 bases are TGTGCCAGCAGTTACTCTCGATCGGGGGGAGCAGAGACCCAGTACTTC. It yields the protein CASSYSRSGGAETQYF. This sequence joins TRBV6-6 and TRBJ2-5; 7 bases fit TRBD2. This CDR3 is 16 amino acids long. The germline CDR1 and CDR2 sequences are MNHNY and SVGAGI (reference sequence). J was trimmed by 4 bases and V by 0 bases; bases with no gene match: 8.

V gene TRBV28 combines with J gene TRBJ1-2, with D unresolved. Germline loops: CDR1 MDHEN, CDR2 SYDVKM. The CDR3 length is 13 residues. The V end was cut by 8 bases, the J end by 2 bases, with 12 bases between. The CDR3 reads CASRTNRNYGYTF. For the CDR3, the DNA is TGTGCCAGCCGAACAAACAGAAACTATGGCTACACCTTC.

This clone was observed a single time. CDR3 bases: TGTGCCACCAGCCTGGGACAGCTTAATGAAAAACTGTTTTTT. Translating it yields CATSLGQLNEKLFF. J is TRBJ1-4 and V is TRBV15; the match to TRBD1 covers 7 bases. CDR1 and CDR2 from the germline V gene are LNHNV and YYDKDF (reference sequence). Trimming cost V 5 bases and J 4 bases; bases outside gene matches: 4. The CDR3 has 14 residues. Based on the CDR3 plus reference TRBV15 and TRBJ1-4, the full variable domain is DAMVIQNPRYQVTQFGKPVTLSCSQTLNHNVMYWYQQKSSQAPKLLFHYYDKDFNNEADTPDNFQSRRPNTSFCFLDIRSPGLGDTAMYLCATSLGQLNEKLFFGSGTQLSVL.

The chain joins TRBV6-4 to TRBJ2-1; no reliable D call. With 2 bases removed from V and 6 bases from J, the gap between germline ends came to 8 bases. Germline lookup yields CDR1 MRHNA and CDR2 SNTAGT. The CDR3 sequence is 13 residues long. The DNA for the CDR3 is TGTGCCAGCAGTGACGGCGGAGTCAATGAGCAGTTCTTC. It encodes CASSDGGVNEQFF.

The chain joins TRBV18 to TRBJ2-5; TRBD2 aligns across 12 bases. Germline CDR1 and CDR2: KGHSH and LQKENI. V lost 1 base to trimming and J lost 3 bases; unmatched junction nucleotides: 6. The CDR3 covers 17 residues. In DNA, the CDR3 is TGTGCCAGCTCACCACTTCTAGCGGGAGGGCCGGAAGAGACCCAGTACTTC. Its protein is CASSPLLAGGPEETQYF.

This clone was seen once. The genes are TRBV9 and TRBJ2-5, with D possibly matching TRBD2 (6 bases). V was pared by 1 base and J by 6 bases, with 10 bases between. Looked up from germline, CDR1 is SGDLS and CDR2 is YYNGEE. This CDR3 is 13 amino acids long. The CDR3 protein is CASSVMGGKTQYF. CDR3 coding DNA: TGTGCCAGCAGCGTAATGGGCGGGAAGACCCAGTACTTC.

This chain links TRBV5-1 with TRBJ2-2, with TRBD2 as a possible D gene (5 bases). The CDR3 is 16 residues long. Germline V CDR1 and CDR2: SGHRS, YFSETQ. Trimming pared 1 base from V and 1 base from J, leaving 11 bases between. DNA for the CDR3: TGCGCCAGCAGCTTGAGCGGCAGGCGGAACACCGGGGAGCTGTTTTTT. Its translation: CASSLSGRRNTGELFF. Complete variable domain (other parts from reference TRBV5-1 and TRBJ2-2): KAGVTQTPRYLIKTRGQQVTLSCSPISGHRSVSWYQQTPGQGLQFLFEYFSETQRNKGNFPGRFSGRQFSNSRSEMNVSTLELGDSALYLCASSLSGRRNTGELFFGEGSRLTVL.

The J gene is TRBJ2-6, the V gene TRBV6-6; tentative D call: TRBD1 (6 bases). V dropped 7 bases and J dropped 2 bases, with 9 bases sitting between them. The CDR3 has 14 residues. Germline V CDR1 and CDR2: MNHNY, SVGAGI (reference sequence). In nucleotides, the CDR3 is TGTGCCAGCACGAACAGGGCTGGGGCCAACGTCCTGACTTTC. The encoded protein is CASTNRAGANVLTF.

V and J are TRBV12-3 or TRBV12-4 and TRBJ2-4; possible D gene TRBD1, 6 bases. The CDR3 is made up of 13 amino acids. V was pared by 2 bases and J by 6 bases, with 8 bases between. CDR3 protein: CASSLRGGNIQYF. CDR3 bases: TGTGCCAGCAGTTTAAGAGGGGGAAACATTCAGTACTTC.

This chain joins TRBV2 and TRBJ2-4; a possible D gene is TRBD2 (5 bases). The ends were cut back, 4 bases at V and 0 bases at J, with 10 bases in the middle. CDR3 length: 15 amino acids. Germline loops: CDR1 SNHLY, CDR2 FYNNEI. This chain's CDR3 is CASSVGGLAKNIQYF. The DNA of the CDR3 is TGTGCCAGCAGTGTCGGAGGTCTAGCCAAAAACATTCAGTACTTC.

This rearrangement joins TRBV28 to TRBJ1-5, with TRBD1 as a possible D gene (6 bases). This CDR3 has 16 residues. Deletions cut 1 base from V and 4 bases from J, with 14 bases between. CDR1 is MDHEN and CDR2 is SYDVKM in the germline V gene. The DNA for the CDR3 is TGTGCCAGCAGTTTATACCAGGGGTCCCGTAATCAGCCCCAGCATTTT. Amino acids: CASSLYQGSRNQPQHF.

This clone has more than one count but fewer than ten. The chain is built from TRBV6-1 and TRBJ2-7, with 11 nucleotides matching TRBD2. The V gene end was trimmed by 3 bases and the J gene end by 4 bases; junction bases not matched to a gene: 2. The CDR3 is made up of 14 amino acids. CDR1 and CDR2 from the germline V gene are MNHNS and SASEGT. Written as DNA, the CDR3 is TGTGCCAGCAGTGAGACTAGCGGGATTTACGAGCAGTACTTC. Its protein product is CASSETSGIYEQYF.

The chain links TRBV19 to TRBJ2-3, with 10 bases identical to TRBD2. The germline V gene has CDR1 LNHDA and CDR2 SQIVND (reference sequence). The V segment lost 4 bases and the J segment 3 bases; nucleotides outside the gene matches: 1. The CDR3 totals 14 residues. CDR3 DNA sequence: TGTGCCAGTAGTACTAGCGGGAGAACAGATACGCAGTATTTT. Its translation is CASSTSGRTDTQYF.

V is TRBV3-1 (or the pseudogene TRBV3-2) and J is TRBJ2-2; D gene ambiguous. Germline V gene lookup returns CDR1 LGHDT and CDR2 YNNKEL (reference sequence). The CDR3 covers 16 residues. V was clipped by 4 bases and J by 2 bases, with 14 bases between them. The chain's CDR3 is CASSPRSYNNTGELFF. The DNA for the CDR3 is TGTGCCAGCAGCCCTCGTTCATACAACAACACCGGGGAGCTGTTTTTT.

The chain carries TRBV11-3 and TRBJ2-1; TRBD2 might be the D (6 bases). V was clipped by 3 bases and J by 3 bases, with 9 bases between them. CDR1 is SGHNT, CDR2 YENEEA, per germline. The CDR3 spans 14 residues. CDR3 amino acids: CASSLGGGYNEQFF. The DNA of the CDR3 is TGTGCCAGCAGCTTGGGGGGTGGCTACAATGAGCAGTTCTTC. Combining the CDR3 with reference TRBV11-3 and TRBJ2-1 gives the whole variable domain EAGVVQSPRYKIIEKKQPVAFWCNPISGHNTLYWYLQNLGQGPELLIRYENEEAVDDSQLPKDRFSAERLKGVDSTLKIQPAELGDSAVYLCASSLGGGYNEQFFGPGTRLTVL.

This clone turned up a few times. The chain links TRBV7-3 to TRBJ2-3; 13 bases agree with TRBD2. Trimming took 0 bases from V and 3 from J; bases not matched to a gene: 9. Germline loops: CDR1 SGHTA, CDR2 FQGTGA. CDR3 length: 19 residues. The CDR3 sequence: CASSLTGTSGIGMTDTQYF. The CDR3 DNA reads TGTGCCAGCAGCTTAACGGGGACTAGCGGGATCGGAATGACAGATACGCAGTATTTT. Filled out from reference TRBV7-3 and TRBJ2-3, the complete variable domain reads GAGVSQTPSNKVTEKGKYVELRCDPISGHTALYWYRQSLGQGPEFLIYFQGTGAADDSGLPNDRFFAVRPEGSVSTLKIQRTERGDSAVYLCASSLTGTSGIGMTDTQYFGPGTRLTVL.

This chain connects TRBV6-5 to TRBJ2-5; 9 bases map to TRBD1. Germline CDR1 is MNHEY and CDR2 is SVGAGI. With V trimmed by 5 bases and J by 6 bases, 4 bases remained unmatched. This CDR3 is built from 13 residues. The CDR3 bases are TGTGCCAGCAGTCTGGACAGGGGTCAGACCCAGTACTTC. As protein: CASSLDRGQTQYF.

This chain joins TRBV6-2 or TRBV6-3 and TRBJ2-7; the match to TRBD1 covers 7 bases. The germline V gene has CDR1 MNHEY and CDR2 SVGEGT. Losses at the gene ends were 6 bases for V and 4 bases for J; bases not matched to a gene: 6. This CDR3 spans 13 amino acids. Here the CDR3 reads CASSYKTGYEQYF. The CDR3 region has the DNA TGTGCCAGCAGCTATAAGACAGGGTACGAGCAGTACTTC.

This clone was counted once. This chain joins TRBV28 and TRBJ2-5; the D gene is possibly TRBD1 (6 bases). The CDR3 is 12 residues long. From germline, CDR1 is MDHEN and CDR2 SYDVKM. The CDR3 nucleotides read TGTGCTCATGGACAGATGAGCGAGACCCAGTACTTC. It is translated as CAHGQMSETQYF.